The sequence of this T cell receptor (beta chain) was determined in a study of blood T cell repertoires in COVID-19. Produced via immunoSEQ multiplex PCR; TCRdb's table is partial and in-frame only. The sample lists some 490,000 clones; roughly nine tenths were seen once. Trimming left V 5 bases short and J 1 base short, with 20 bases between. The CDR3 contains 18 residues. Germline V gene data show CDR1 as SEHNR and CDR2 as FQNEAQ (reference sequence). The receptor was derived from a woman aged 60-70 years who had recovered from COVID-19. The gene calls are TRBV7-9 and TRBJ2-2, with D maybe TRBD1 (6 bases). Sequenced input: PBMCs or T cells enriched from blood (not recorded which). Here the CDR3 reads CASSPPGQFVQNTGELFF. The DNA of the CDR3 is TGTGCCAGCAGCCCTCCGGGACAATTCGTCCAGAACACCGGGGAGCTGTTTTTT.